This T cell receptor (beta chain) was identified during a study of blood T cell repertoires in COVID-19. Study overall: COVID-19 samples from acute and convalescent phases originated in the United States, Italy and Spain. PBMCs, B-cell-depleted T cells, or T cells were the source of the cDNA or gDNA that made up the material.

The V gene's germline CDR1 is MDHEN and CDR2 SYDVKM. CDR3 length: 13 residues. V was clipped by 7 bases and J by 0 bases, with 7 bases between them. Original processing methods: Amplifying reference gene primers gave estimates of nucleated cell counts. TCRdb's copy holds only in-frame clones and misses some; the assay was immunoSEQ multiplex PCR. From that table come the V and J calls and clone size; the DNA was used to work out D and trimming. The data hold 60,000 to 75,000 clones, with 75% to 90% observed a single time. V is TRBV28 and J is TRBJ1-3; D is undetermined. Sequenced material: peripheral blood. The clonotype comes from a woman aged 80 or older with active or convalescent COVID-19. The DNA for the CDR3 is TGTGCCAGCATGGCCAGCTCTGGAAACACCATATATTTT. This codes for CASMASSGNTIYF.